This TCR beta chain appears in the sequencing data of a study of post-analysis software for immune sequencing data. Findings and limits, study-wide: Elevated frequency relative to controls characterized 4 or 5 TRBV segments in patients, TRBV5-6, TRBV5-1 and TRBV20-1 among them.

This clonotype was seen only a few times. Its antigen remains unknown. Unique molecular identifiers featured in each of the TCR beta cDNA libraries. TCRdb re-called the PCR reads through MiXCR, storing one row per CDR3 protein. This table has 350,000 to 500,000 distinct CDR3 sequences, 30% to 40% appearing once. CDR1 is LGHDT, CDR2 YNNKEL, per germline (reference sequence). V lost 0 bases and J lost 4; bases outside the gene matches: 3. The CDR3 extends over 16 amino acids. Sequenced: blood. This rearrangement joins TRBV3-1 to TRBJ1-2; TRBD1 aligns across 12 bases. The TCR comes from a girl aged 2-15 years with multiple sclerosis. CDR3 amino acids: CASSQDRDRGLYGYTF. The CDR3 nucleotides read TGTGCCAGCAGCCAAGACCGGGACAGGGGGCTCTATGGCTACACCTTC. Variable domain in full (rest from reference TRBV3-1 and TRBJ1-2): DTAVSQTPKYLVTQMGNDKSIKCEQNLGHDTMYWYKQDSKKFLKIMFSYNNKELIINETVPNRFSPKSPDKAHLNLHINSLELGDSAVYFCASSQDRDRGLYGYTFGSGTRLTVV.